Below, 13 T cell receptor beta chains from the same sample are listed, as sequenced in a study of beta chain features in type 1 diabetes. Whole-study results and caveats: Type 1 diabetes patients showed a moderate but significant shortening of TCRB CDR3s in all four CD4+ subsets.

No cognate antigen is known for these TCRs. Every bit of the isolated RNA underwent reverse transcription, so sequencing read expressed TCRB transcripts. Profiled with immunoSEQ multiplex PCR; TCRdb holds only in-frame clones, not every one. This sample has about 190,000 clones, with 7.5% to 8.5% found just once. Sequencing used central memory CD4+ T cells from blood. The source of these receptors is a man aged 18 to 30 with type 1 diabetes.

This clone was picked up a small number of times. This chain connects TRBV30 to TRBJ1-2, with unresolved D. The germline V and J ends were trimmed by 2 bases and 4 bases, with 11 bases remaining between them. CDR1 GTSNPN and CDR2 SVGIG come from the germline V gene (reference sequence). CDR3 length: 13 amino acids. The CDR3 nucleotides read TGTGCCTGGAGTTTACCGGGATCCTATGGCTACACCTTC. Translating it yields CAWSLPGSYGYTF.

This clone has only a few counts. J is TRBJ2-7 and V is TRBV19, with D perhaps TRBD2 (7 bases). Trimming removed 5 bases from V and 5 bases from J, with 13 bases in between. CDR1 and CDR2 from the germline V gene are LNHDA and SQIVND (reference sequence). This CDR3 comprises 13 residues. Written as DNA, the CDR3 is TGTGCCAGTAGTCCGGGGGGCGTAGACGAGCAGTACTTC. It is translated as CASSPGGVDEQYF.

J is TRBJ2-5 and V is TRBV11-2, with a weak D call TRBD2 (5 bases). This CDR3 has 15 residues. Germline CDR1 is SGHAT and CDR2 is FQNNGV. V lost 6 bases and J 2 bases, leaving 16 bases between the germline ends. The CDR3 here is CASRAGGARQETQYF. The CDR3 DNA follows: TGTGCCAGCAGAGCCGGAGGAGCCAGACAAGAGACCCAGTACTTC.

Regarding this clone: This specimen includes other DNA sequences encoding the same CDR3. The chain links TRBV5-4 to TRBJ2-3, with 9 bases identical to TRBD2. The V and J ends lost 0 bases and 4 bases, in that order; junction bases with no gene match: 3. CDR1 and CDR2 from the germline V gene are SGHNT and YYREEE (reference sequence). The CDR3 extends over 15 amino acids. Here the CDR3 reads CASSLGLAGADTQYF. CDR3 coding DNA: TGTGCCAGCAGCTTGGGGTTAGCGGGAGCAGATACGCAGTATTTT.

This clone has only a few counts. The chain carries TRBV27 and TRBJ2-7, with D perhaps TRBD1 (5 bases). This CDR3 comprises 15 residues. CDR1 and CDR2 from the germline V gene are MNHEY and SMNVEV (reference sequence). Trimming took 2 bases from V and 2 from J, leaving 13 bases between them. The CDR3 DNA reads TGTGCCAGCAGTTTAGGGGCGGTGACCCCCTACGAGCAGTACTTC. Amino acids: CASSLGAVTPYEQYF.

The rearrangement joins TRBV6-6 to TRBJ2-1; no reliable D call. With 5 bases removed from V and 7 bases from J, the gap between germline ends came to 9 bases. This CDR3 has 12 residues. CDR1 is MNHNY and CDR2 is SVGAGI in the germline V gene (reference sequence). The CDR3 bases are TGTGCCAGCAGTCTCGGGTTTAATGAGCAGTTCTTC. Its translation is CASSLGFNEQFF.

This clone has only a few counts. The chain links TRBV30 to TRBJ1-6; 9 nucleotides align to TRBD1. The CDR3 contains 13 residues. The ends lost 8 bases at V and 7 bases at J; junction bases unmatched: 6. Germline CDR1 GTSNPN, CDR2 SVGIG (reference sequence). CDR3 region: CAGTQGANSPLHF. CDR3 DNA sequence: TGTGCCGGAACACAGGGGGCAAATTCACCCCTCCACTTT. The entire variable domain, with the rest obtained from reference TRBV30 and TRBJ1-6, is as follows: SQTIHQWPATLVQPVGSPLSLECTVEGTSNPNLYWYRQAAGRGLQLLFYSVGIGQISSEVPQNLSASRPQDRQFILSSKKLLLSDSGFYLCAGTQGANSPLHFGNGTRLTVT.

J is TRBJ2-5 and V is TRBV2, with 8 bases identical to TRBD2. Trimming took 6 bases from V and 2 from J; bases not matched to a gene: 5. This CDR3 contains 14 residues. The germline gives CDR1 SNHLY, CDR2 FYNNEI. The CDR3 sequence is CASSDSGGQETQYF. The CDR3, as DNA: TGTGCCAGCAGCGATTCGGGGGGGCAAGAGACCCAGTACTTC.

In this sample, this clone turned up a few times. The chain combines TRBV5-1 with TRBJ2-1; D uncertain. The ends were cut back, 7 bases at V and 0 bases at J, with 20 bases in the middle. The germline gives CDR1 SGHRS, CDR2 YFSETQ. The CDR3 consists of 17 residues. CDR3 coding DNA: TGCGCCAGCTCGGTAGCCTTTTCCCCTAGCTCCTACAATGAGCAGTTCTTC. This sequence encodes CASSVAFSPSSYNEQFF.

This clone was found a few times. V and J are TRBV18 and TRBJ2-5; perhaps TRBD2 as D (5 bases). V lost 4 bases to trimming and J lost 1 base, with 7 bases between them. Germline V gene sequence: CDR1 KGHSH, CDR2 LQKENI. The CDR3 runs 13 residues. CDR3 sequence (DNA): TGTGCCAGCTCACAGGGAGCCCAAGAGACCCAGTACTTC. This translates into CASSQGAQETQYF.

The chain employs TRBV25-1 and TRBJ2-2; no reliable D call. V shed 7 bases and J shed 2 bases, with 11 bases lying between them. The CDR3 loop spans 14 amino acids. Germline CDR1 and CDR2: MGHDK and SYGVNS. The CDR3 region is CASTGHENTGELFF. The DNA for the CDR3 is TGTGCCAGCACTGGGCATGAAAACACCGGGGAGCTGTTTTTT.

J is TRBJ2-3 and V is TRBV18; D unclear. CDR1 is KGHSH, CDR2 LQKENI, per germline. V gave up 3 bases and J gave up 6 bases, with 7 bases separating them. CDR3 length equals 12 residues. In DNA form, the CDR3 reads TGTGCCAGCTCACCGGAGAGGGATACGCAGTATTTT. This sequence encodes CASSPERDTQYF.

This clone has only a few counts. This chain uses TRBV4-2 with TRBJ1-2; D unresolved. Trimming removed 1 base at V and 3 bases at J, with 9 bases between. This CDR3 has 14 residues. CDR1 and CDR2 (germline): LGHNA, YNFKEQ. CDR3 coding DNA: TGTGCCAGCAGCCAAGCGGGTCCTTACTATGGCTACACCTTC. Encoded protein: CASSQAGPYYGYTF.